The 28 T cell receptor beta chains below were found in one sample sequenced in a study of T cells in localized non-small cell lung cancer (dated by TCRdb to 2018 to 2021). Library construction relied on the immunoSEQ multiplex PCR assay. TCRdb carries this immuneACCESS record with in-frame sequences only. Its versions omit some clonotypes, under half of them owing to an unresolved V gene in the studies checked, with the rest unexplained. The sample profile shows 75,000 to 95,000 clones; roughly 80% of them were found once. The ten largest clones represent 15% to 20% of the sample. The sequences come from PBMCs, collected before any cancer treatment. All receptors come from a man aged 35 to 69 with stage II squamous cell lung carcinoma.

The sample holds a few counts of this clone. J is TRBJ1-2 and V is TRBV2; TRBD1 might be the D (5 bases). Germline assignment: CDR1 SNHLY and CDR2 FYNNEI. This CDR3 comprises 12 residues. With 7 bases removed from V and 4 bases from J, the gap between germline ends came to 10 bases. The CDR3 DNA reads TGTGCCAGCACCAGACAGCTCTATGGCTACACCTTC. It encodes CASTRQLYGYTF.

The chain recombines TRBV28 with TRBJ2-5; D perhaps matches TRBD2 (6 bases). This CDR3 has 12 residues. Germline V gene data show CDR1 as MDHEN and CDR2 as SYDVKM. V lost 8 bases and J lost 3, with 10 bases in between. CDR3 sequence: CASWGVKETQYF. CDR3 sequence (DNA): TGTGCCAGCTGGGGGGTAAAAGAGACCCAGTACTTC.

J is TRBJ2-7 and V is TRBV29-1; 10 bases agree with TRBD2. This CDR3 is built from 14 residues. Germline V CDR1 and CDR2: SQVTM, ANQGSEA. V trimming: 6 bases; J trimming: 0 bases; junction bases outside the gene matches: 5. The CDR3 spells CSVAGTSVSYEQYF. The CDR3 DNA sequence: TGCAGCGTGGCCGGGACTAGCGTCTCCTACGAGCAGTACTTC.

The J gene is TRBJ2-1, the V gene TRBV5-5; the match to TRBD1 covers 10 bases. Germline values: CDR1 SGHKS, CDR2 YYEKEE (reference sequence). The CDR3 has 15 residues. J was trimmed by 7 bases and V by 3 bases; bases with no gene match: 7. CDR3 DNA sequence: TGTGCCAGCAGCTCAGGGACAGGGGAGTGGAATGAGCAGTTCTTC. It encodes CASSSGTGEWNEQFF.

The CDR3 region is CASKGADAYEQYF. DNA for the CDR3: TGTGCCAGTAAGGGAGCCGACGCCTACGAGCAGTACTTC. The genes are TRBV19 and TRBJ2-7, with a possible D match to TRBD2 (5 bases). V was cut by 7 bases and J by 2 bases, with 12 bases left in between. The CDR3 has 13 residues. Germline lookup yields CDR1 LNHDA and CDR2 SQIVND (reference sequence).

CDR3 DNA: TGTGCCAGCAGCCTGGCCCCTTCACTGCGGGAGGGAGGCAATGAGCAGTTCTTC. Amino acid sequence: CASSLAPSLREGGNEQFF. The chain links TRBV4-2 to TRBJ2-1; 9 nucleotides match TRBD2. Trimming took 4 bases from V and 6 from J; bases not matched to a gene: 16. The CDR3 extends over 18 amino acids. In germline, CDR1 is LGHNA, CDR2 YNFKEQ.

The chain combines TRBV29-1 with TRBJ2-1; D gene ambiguous. From germline, CDR1 is SQVTM and CDR2 ANQGSEA. The germline V and J ends were trimmed by 4 bases and 10 bases, with 11 bases remaining between them. The CDR3 consists of 11 residues. CDR3 residues: CSVGDVREQFF. In DNA, the CDR3 is TGCAGCGTTGGGGATGTTCGGGAGCAGTTCTTC.

V and J are TRBV7-6 and TRBJ2-7, with 8 bases identical to TRBD1. Germline trimming cut 6 bases from V and 0 bases from J; bases unmatched to any gene: 4. The length of the CDR3 is 14 residues. The germline V gene encodes CDR1 SGHVS and CDR2 FNYEAQ. Here the CDR3 DNA reads TGTGCCAGCAGTTCCGGGACAGGCTCCTACGAGCAGTACTTC. Its translation is CASSSGTGSYEQYF.

This CDR3 is CAISDSGAYYEQYF. The CDR3 DNA is TGTGCCATCAGTGACTCGGGAGCCTACTACGAGCAGTACTTC. The rearrangement uses TRBV10-3 and TRBJ2-7; possible D gene TRBD2, 6 bases. The length of the CDR3 is 14 residues. Germline V gene data show CDR1 as ENHRY and CDR2 as SYGVKD. Trimming took off 3 bases at V and 3 bases at J, with 12 bases between the two ends.

This chain uses TRBV19 with TRBJ2-1, with a tentative D call TRBD2 (5 bases). CDR1 is LNHDA, CDR2 SQIVND, per germline (reference sequence). With 1 base removed from V and 6 bases from J, the gap between germline ends came to 13 bases. The CDR3 has 15 residues. The CDR3: CASSIVLGSSNEQFF. CDR3 DNA: TGTGCCAGTAGTATAGTTTTAGGGAGCTCCAATGAGCAGTTCTTC.

The chain couples TRBV11-2 to TRBJ1-2; D is unresolved. The CDR3 extends over 14 amino acids. The V end was cut by 0 bases, the J end by 4 bases, with 9 bases between. The germline gives CDR1 SGHAT, CDR2 FQNNGV. The CDR3 bases are TGTGCCAGCAGCTTAGATCCAGCTGGCTATGGCTACACCTTC. This sequence encodes CASSLDPAGYGYTF.

The CDR3 is CASGLGPEFGYTF. In DNA form, the CDR3 reads TGTGCTAGTGGTTTGGGGCCAGAGTTTGGCTACACCTTC. The chain is built from TRBV12-5 and TRBJ1-2; D not resolved. V dropped 1 base and J dropped 7 bases, with 10 bases sitting between them. Germline V gene lookup returns CDR1 LGHNT and CDR2 FRNRAP. The CDR3 is 13 residues long.

The CDR3 DNA reads TGTGCCAGCAGCCAAGGAGGGTCTGGGAGCACTGAAGCTTTCTTT. This translates into CASSQGGSGSTEAFF. The chain employs TRBV4-2 and TRBJ1-1; no reliable D call. Trimming took 1 base from V and 4 from J, leaving 13 bases between them. The V gene's germline CDR1 is LGHNA and CDR2 YNFKEQ. The CDR3 spans 15 residues.

This clone has just a few counts. The genes are TRBV25-1 and TRBJ2-1; tentatively, D is TRBD1 (5 bases). The germline CDR1 and CDR2 sequences are MGHDK and SYGVNS. With 4 bases removed from V and 9 bases from J, the gap between germline ends came to 7 bases. The CDR3 is 11 amino acids. CDR3 in DNA: TGTGCCAGCAGTGGGGGCGGTGAGCAGTTCTTC. It translates to CASSGGGEQFF.

This clone was counted between two and nine times. The gene calls are TRBV4-1 and TRBJ1-6, with D possibly TRBD1 on 5 matching bases. V was trimmed by 3 bases and J by 7 bases, leaving 13 bases between them. Germline assignment: CDR1 MGHRA and CDR2 YSYEKL. This CDR3 is built from 15 residues. CDR3: CASSQLLGENSPLHF. DNA of the CDR3: TGCGCCAGCAGCCAGCTCCTGGGGGAGAATTCACCCCTCCACTTT.

The chain joins TRBV15 to TRBJ1-2; weak D call: TRBD1 (5 bases). V was cut by 0 bases and J by 2 bases, with 10 bases left in between. The CDR3 is 15 amino acids. The germline V gene encodes CDR1 LNHNV and CDR2 YYDKDF (reference sequence). The CDR3 here is CATSRDRWDNYGYTF. In DNA, the CDR3 is TGTGCCACCAGCAGAGATCGCTGGGACAACTATGGCTACACCTTC.

V gene TRBV19 combines with J gene TRBJ1-1; D is uncertain. Germline CDR1 LNHDA, CDR2 SQIVND (reference sequence). The CDR3 has 15 amino acids. The V end was cut by 5 bases, the J end by 1 base, with 14 bases between. The CDR3 sequence is CASSSPGLGNTEAFF. The DNA for the CDR3 is TGTGCCAGTAGTTCGCCGGGGTTGGGGAACACTGAAGCTTTCTTT.

V and J are TRBV28 and TRBJ1-4; 7 bases fit TRBD1. There are 13 residues in the CDR3. From germline, CDR1 is MDHEN and CDR2 SYDVKM. J gave up 7 bases and V 8 bases, and 7 bases lay outside the gene matches. CDR3 protein: CASRDRAGEKLFF. The CDR3, as DNA: TGTGCCAGCCGTGACAGGGCCGGTGAAAAACTGTTTTTT.

This clone has just one count. The rearrangement joins TRBV18 to TRBJ2-5; D might be TRBD2 (5 bases). The CDR3 covers 13 residues. With 2 bases removed from V and 1 base from J, the gap between germline ends came to 5 bases. CDR1 and CDR2 (germline): KGHSH, LQKENI. CDR3 in DNA: TGTGCCAGCTCACCAGGGAGCCAAGAGACCCAGTACTTC. This gives the protein CASSPGSQETQYF. The whole variable domain, filled in from reference TRBV18 and TRBJ2-5, reads NAGVMQNPRHLVRRRGQEARLRCSPMKGHSHVYWYRQLPEEGLKFMVYLQKENIIDESGMPKERFSAEFPKEGPSILRIQQVVRGDSAAYFCASSPGSQETQYFGPGTRLLVL.

This clone was detected many times. The V gene is TRBV7-8, the J gene TRBJ1-4; D is perhaps TRBD1 (5 bases). From germline, CDR1 is SGHVS and CDR2 FQNEAQ. Trimming took off 2 bases at V and 2 bases at J, with 12 bases between the two ends. This CDR3 region has 16 residues. The CDR3 spells CASSLFPGKTNEKLFF. The CDR3 bases are TGTGCCAGCAGCTTATTCCCAGGGAAGACTAATGAAAAACTGTTTTTT.

The chain is built from TRBV10-3 and TRBJ2-1; 10 nucleotides agree with TRBD1. Germline trimming cut 5 bases from V and 11 bases from J; bases unmatched to any gene: 3. Germline-derived CDR1 and CDR2 are ENHRY and SYGVKD. The CDR3 has 12 amino acids. In nucleotides, the CDR3 is TGTGCCATCAGTTCCGACAGGGGGCAGCAGTTCTTC. This encodes CAISSDRGQQFF.

The chain uses TRBV20-1 and TRBJ1-1; D is undetermined. The V end lost 2 bases, the J end lost 9 bases, and 10 bases lay between the germline ends. Germline loops: CDR1 DFQATT, CDR2 SNEGSKA (reference sequence). CDR3 length equals 11 residues. The CDR3 region is CSARLDPKAFF. CDR3 DNA sequence: TGCAGTGCTAGATTGGACCCAAAAGCTTTCTTT.

The chain combines TRBV10-3 with TRBJ1-1; D is perhaps TRBD1 (5 bases). Germline V lookup: CDR1 ENHRY, CDR2 SYGVKD. V lost 0 bases, J lost 0 bases, and 8 bases lay in between. The CDR3 totals 15 residues. The CDR3 nucleotides are TGTGCCATCAGTGAGTCAGTGGGGGTGAACACTGAAGCTTTCTTT. Amino acids: CAISESVGVNTEAFF.

The chain joins TRBV6-4 to TRBJ2-3, with TRBD2 as a possible D gene (6 bases). Trimming shortened V by 6 bases and J by 2 bases, and 18 bases separated the two germline ends. This CDR3 region has 16 residues. Germline values: CDR1 MRHNA, CDR2 SNTAGT. CDR3: CASSTLGGASTDTQYF. CDR3 coding DNA: TGTGCCAGCAGCACCCTGGGCGGGGCCTCCACAGATACGCAGTATTTT.

This clone has a handful of counts. The CDR3 region is CASSLGQGESPLHF. The CDR3, as DNA: TGTGCCAGCAGCTTAGGACAGGGCGAGTCACCCCTCCACTTT. The gene calls are TRBV5-6 and TRBJ1-6; 8 bases are shared with TRBD1. From germline, CDR1 is SGHDT and CDR2 YYEEEE. The V segment lost 2 bases and the J segment 10 bases; nucleotides outside the gene matches: 5. This CDR3 spans 14 amino acids. Looking up the rest from reference TRBV5-6 and TRBJ1-6 gives the full variable domain: DAGVTQSPTHLIKTRGQQVTLRCSPKSGHDTVSWYQQALGQGPQFIFQYYEEEERQRGNFPDRFSGHQFPNYSSELNVNALLLGDSALYLCASSLGQGESPLHFGNGTRLTVT.

This clone was seen a few times. The V and J genes are TRBV5-5 and TRBJ1-2, with TRBD1 matching 9 bases. Germline V gene lookup returns CDR1 SGHKS and CDR2 YYEKEE (reference sequence). The CDR3 contains 15 residues. J lost 7 bases, V lost 0 bases, and 7 bases had no gene match. The CDR3 bases are TGTGCCAGCAGCTTGGAAGGACAGGGGTACTCTGGCTACACCTTC. This codes for CASSLEGQGYSGYTF.

V is TRBV6-6 and J is TRBJ2-7, with D perhaps matching TRBD2 (5 bases). The length of the CDR3 is 15 residues. Trimming shortened V by 0 bases and J by 5 bases, and 14 bases separated the two germline ends. Germline V gene data show CDR1 as MNHNY and CDR2 as SVGAGI (reference sequence). The DNA for the CDR3 is TGTGCCAGCAGTTACTCCCGGGATCGAGGCAACGAGCAGTACTTC. Protein product: CASSYSRDRGNEQYF.

The chain joins TRBV4-2 to TRBJ2-7; a weak D match, TRBD2 (6 bases). The CDR3 is 13 residues long. CDR1 LGHNA and CDR2 YNFKEQ come from the germline V gene. V lost 8 bases and J lost 1, with 12 bases in between. The CDR3 spells CASGRDSSYEQYF. CDR3 bases: TGTGCCAGCGGAAGGGACTCTTCCTACGAGCAGTACTTC.